The present T cell receptor beta chain was sequenced within a study of cytotoxic CD8 clonotypes in ibrutinib-treated CLL. Method: immunoSEQ multiplex PCR; TCRdb's copy keeps in-frame clones and lacks some. The profile shows some 100,000 clones, approximately 56% of them singletons. The TCR comes from a human donor with chronic lymphocytic leukemia. This material consisted of PBMCs, taken after 24 months of ibrutinib treatment.

The CDR3 spells CASSVAVGNIQYF. The CDR3, as DNA: TGTGCCAGCAGCGTAGCTGTCGGAAACATTCAGTACTTC. V and J are TRBV9 and TRBJ2-4, with D unresolved. CDR3 length equals 13 residues. Germline lookup yields CDR1 SGDLS and CDR2 YYNGEE. Trimming took 0 bases from V and 6 from J, leaving 7 bases between them.